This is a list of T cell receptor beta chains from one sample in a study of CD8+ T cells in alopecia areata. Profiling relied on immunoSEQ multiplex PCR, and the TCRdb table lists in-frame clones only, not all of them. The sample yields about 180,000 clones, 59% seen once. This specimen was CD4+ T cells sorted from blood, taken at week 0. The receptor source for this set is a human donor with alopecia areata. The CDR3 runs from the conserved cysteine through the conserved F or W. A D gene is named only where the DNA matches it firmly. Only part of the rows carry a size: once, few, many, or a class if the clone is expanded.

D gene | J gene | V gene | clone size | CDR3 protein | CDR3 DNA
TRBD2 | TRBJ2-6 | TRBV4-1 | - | CASSQDPGGLGANVLTF | TGCGCCAGCAGCCAAGATCCGGGGGGTCTTGGGGCCAACGTCCTGACTTTC
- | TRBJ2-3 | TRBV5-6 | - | CASSSLPTARDTQYF | TGTGCCAGCAGCTCCCTACCGACTGCACGAGATACGCAGTATTTT
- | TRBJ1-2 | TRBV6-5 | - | CASKGLGVGYTF | TGTGCCAGCAAGGGACTGGGGGTTGGCTACACCTTC
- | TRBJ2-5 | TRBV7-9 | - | CASSFPRGREKTQYF | TGTGCCAGCAGCTTCCCGAGGGGCAGAGAGAAGACCCAGTACTTC
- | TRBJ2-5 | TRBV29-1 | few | CSVEASGREETQYF | TGCAGCGTTGAAGCATCGGGACGGGAAGAGACCCAGTACTTC
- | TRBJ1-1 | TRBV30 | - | CAWSVRMNTEAFF | TGTGCCTGGAGTGTAAGGATGAACACTGAAGCTTTCTTT
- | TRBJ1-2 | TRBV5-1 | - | CASSSGDRIIYGYTF | TGCGCCAGCAGCTCGGGGGACCGCATCATCTATGGCTACACCTTC
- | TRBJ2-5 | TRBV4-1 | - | CASSQVGQGEETQYF | TGCGCCAGCAGCCAAGTGGGGCAGGGAGAAGAGACCCAGTACTTC
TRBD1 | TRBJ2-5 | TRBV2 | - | CARRSTGGGGETQYF | TGTGCCAGAAGGTCCACAGGGGGCGGAGGAGAGACCCAGTACTTC
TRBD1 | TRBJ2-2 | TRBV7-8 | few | CASSLEGGPTTGELFF | TGTGCCAGCAGCTTAGAAGGGGGCCCGACCACCGGGGAGCTGTTTTTT
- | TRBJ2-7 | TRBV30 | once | CAWSDNLAFEQYF | TGTGCCTGGAGTGACAATTTAGCTTTCGAGCAGTACTTC
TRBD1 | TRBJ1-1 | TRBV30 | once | CAWSHGVYRGTGPRWTEAFF | TGTGCCTGGAGTCATGGGGTTTATAGGGGGACAGGGCCACGCTGGACCGAAGCTTTCTTT
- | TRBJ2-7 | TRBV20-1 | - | CSASVLSEQYF | TGCAGTGCTAGCGTTCTGTCGGAGCAGTACTTC
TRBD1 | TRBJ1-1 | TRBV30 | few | CAWSGQGGTEAFF | TGTGCCTGGAGTGGACAGGGCGGCACTGAAGCTTTCTTT
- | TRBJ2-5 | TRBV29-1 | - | CSVGQGQETQYF | TGCAGCGTAGGACAAGGCCAAGAGACCCAGTACTTC
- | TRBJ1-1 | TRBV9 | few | CASSATGNSNTEAFF | TGTGCCAGCAGCGCTACAGGAAATTCGAACACTGAAGCTTTCTTT
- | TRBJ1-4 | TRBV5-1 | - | CASSLEGGNEKLFF | TGCGCCAGCAGCTTGGAAGGGGGTAATGAAAAACTGTTTTTT
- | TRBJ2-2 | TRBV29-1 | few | CSVAGRNTGELFF | TGCAGCGTTGCCGGGCGGAACACCGGGGAGCTGTTTTTT
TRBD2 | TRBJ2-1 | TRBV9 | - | CASSTLWRGAYNEQFF | TGTGCCAGCAGCACCCTCTGGCGGGGGGCCTACAATGAGCAGTTCTTC
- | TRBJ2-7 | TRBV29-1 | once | CSVRVSPYEQYF | TGCAGCGTAAGGGTGTCGCCCTACGAGCAGTACTTC
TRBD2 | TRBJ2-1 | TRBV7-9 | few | CASSLGLGLAGNEQFF | TGTGCCAGCAGCTTAGGACTAGGACTAGCCGGGAATGAGCAGTTCTTC
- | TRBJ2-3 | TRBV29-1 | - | CSVDRSRTSTDTQYF | TGCAGCGTGGACCGCAGCAGAACTAGCACAGATACGCAGTATTTT
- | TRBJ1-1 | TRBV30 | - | CAWGMGRWGAFF | TGTGCCTGGGGCATGGGCCGGTGGGGCGCTTTCTTT
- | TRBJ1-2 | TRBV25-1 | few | CASSELGAGGYTF | TGTGCCAGCAGTGAACTGGGGGCAGGTGGCTACACCTTC
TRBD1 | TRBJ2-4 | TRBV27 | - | CASSPGQGLAKNIQYF | TGTGCCAGCAGCCCGGGACAGGGCCTAGCCAAAAACATTCAGTACTTC
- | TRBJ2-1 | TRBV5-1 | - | CASSPTVKENNEQFF | TGCGCCAGCAGCCCGACAGTTAAGGAAAACAATGAGCAGTTCTTC
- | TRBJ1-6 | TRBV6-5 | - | CASTRGDYNSPLHF | TGTGCCAGCACCCGTGGGGACTATAATTCACCCCTCCACTTT
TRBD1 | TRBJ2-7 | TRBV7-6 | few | CASSPQGQGYEQYF | TGTGCCAGCAGCCCCCAGGGACAGGGGTACGAGCAGTACTTC
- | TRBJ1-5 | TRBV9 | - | CASSPSGDQPQHF | TGTGCCAGCAGCCCCTCGGGGGATCAGCCCCAGCATTTT
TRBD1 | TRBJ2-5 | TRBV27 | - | CASSPTGVQETQYF | TGTGCCAGCAGTCCCACAGGGGTCCAAGAGACCCAGTACTTC
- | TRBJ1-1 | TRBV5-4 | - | CASSLDQSWGEAFF | TGTGCCAGCAGCTTGGATCAGTCGTGGGGAGAAGCTTTCTTT
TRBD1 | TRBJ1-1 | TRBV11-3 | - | CASSLSPGQGAARSFF | TGTGCCAGCAGCTTATCACCGGGACAGGGGGCCGCGAGATCTTTCTTT
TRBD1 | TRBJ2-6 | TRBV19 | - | CASSIEGTGSGANVLTF | TGTGCCAGTAGTATCGAGGGGACAGGGTCCGGGGCCAACGTCCTGACTTTC
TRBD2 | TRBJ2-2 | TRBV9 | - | CASSVAMGLTNTGELFF | TGTGCCAGCAGCGTAGCTATGGGACTAACGAACACCGGGGAGCTGTTTTTT
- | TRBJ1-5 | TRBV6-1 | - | CASGLELGEPQHF | TGTGCCAGCGGACTCGAGCTTGGGGAGCCCCAGCATTTT
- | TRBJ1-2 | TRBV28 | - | CASTLGGAIGYTF | TGTGCCAGCACCCTCGGGGGGGCGATTGGCTACACCTTC
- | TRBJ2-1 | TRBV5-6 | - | CASSPSGLTLINEQFF | TGTGCCAGCAGCCCCAGCGGCCTAACCCTAATCAATGAGCAGTTCTTC
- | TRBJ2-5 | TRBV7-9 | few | CASSNEETQYF | TGTGCCAGCAGCAATGAAGAGACCCAGTACTTC
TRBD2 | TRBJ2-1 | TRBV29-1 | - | CSVEVTSGGRNEQFF | TGCAGCGTTGAAGTAACTAGCGGGGGTAGGAATGAGCAGTTCTTC
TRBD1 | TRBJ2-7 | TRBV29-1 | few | CSVSLTTGDDEQYF | TGCAGCGTTTCTCTCACCACAGGGGATGACGAGCAGTACTTC
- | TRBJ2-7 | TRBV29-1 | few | CSVEDFAEQYF | TGCAGCGTTGAAGACTTTGCCGAGCAGTACTTC
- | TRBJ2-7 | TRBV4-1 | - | CASSQGATYEQYF | TGCGCCAGCAGCCAAGGTGCCACCTACGAGCAGTACTTC
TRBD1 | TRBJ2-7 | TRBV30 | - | CAWRASRGPFYEQYF | TGTGCCTGGAGAGCCAGCAGGGGGCCTTTCTACGAGCAGTACTTC
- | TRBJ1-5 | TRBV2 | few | CAGSRYSNQPQHF | TGTGCCGGTTCCCGCTATAGCAATCAGCCCCAGCATTTT
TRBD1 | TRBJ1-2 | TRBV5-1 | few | CASSLGQTGTFGYTF | TGCGCCAGCAGCTTGGGACAGACAGGGACGTTTGGCTACACCTTC
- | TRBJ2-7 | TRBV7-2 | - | CASSLSLVHEQYF | TGTGCCAGCAGCCTAAGCTTGGTCCACGAGCAGTACTTC
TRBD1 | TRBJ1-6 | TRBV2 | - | CASISGGNSPLHF | TGTGCCAGCATATCAGGGGGAAATTCACCCCTCCACTTT
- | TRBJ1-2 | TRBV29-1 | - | CSADRTDTKTYGYTF | TGCAGCGCAGACAGAACGGACACGAAGACCTATGGCTACACCTTC
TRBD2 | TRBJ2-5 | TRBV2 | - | CASRADSGGSKTQYF | TGTGCCAGCAGAGCCGATAGCGGGGGCTCGAAGACCCAGTACTTC
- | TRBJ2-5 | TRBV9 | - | CASSARGYQETQYF | TGTGCCAGCAGCGCCCGCGGGTACCAAGAGACCCAGTACTTC
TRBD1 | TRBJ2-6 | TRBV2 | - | CASSRDRVKANVLTF | TGTGCCAGCAGTCGGGACAGGGTGAAGGCCAACGTCCTGACTTTC
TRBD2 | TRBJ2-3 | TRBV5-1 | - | CASSTGLAGATDTQYF | TGCGCCAGCAGCACCGGACTAGCGGGGGCTACAGATACGCAGTATTTT
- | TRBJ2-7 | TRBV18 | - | CASQNEPGQQYF | TGTGCCAGCCAAAACGAACCGGGACAGCAGTACTTC
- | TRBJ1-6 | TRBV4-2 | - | CASSQDRAANSPLHF | TGTGCCAGCAGCCAAGATCGGGCAGCCAACTCACCCCTCCACTTT
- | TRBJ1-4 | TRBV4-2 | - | CASSQMTGVFEKLFF | TGTGCCAGCAGCCAAATGACAGGTGTATTTGAAAAACTGTTTTTT
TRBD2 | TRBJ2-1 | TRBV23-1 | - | CASSQRLAGYYNEQFF | TGCGCCAGCAGTCAACGACTAGCGGGGTACTACAATGAGCAGTTCTTC
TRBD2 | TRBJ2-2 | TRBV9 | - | CASSIFSGSNTGELFF | TGTGCCAGCAGCATTTTTAGCGGGTCGAACACCGGGGAGCTGTTTTTT
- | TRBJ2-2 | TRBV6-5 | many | CASESNTGELFF | TGTGCCAGCGAGTCGAACACCGGGGAGCTGTTTTTT
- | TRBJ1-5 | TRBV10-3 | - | CAISESVGPNLKQAQHF | TGTGCCATCAGTGAGTCTGTCGGCCCCAATCTTAAGCAGGCCCAGCATTTT